This TCR beta chain was captured in a study of OX40 agonist ivuxolimab in advanced cancers. Study-level information: Every 2 weeks, patients received ivuxolimab intravenously, dosed at 0.01 to 10 mg/kg. Mean age about 60 years, range about 20 to 79; 82.7% male. Study-wide findings and caveats: In the expanded peripheral T cells, antigen specificity was never determined.

Any history of autoimmune disease or systemic immunosuppression disqualified patients. This clone showed up just a few times. What it recognizes is unknown. Produced via immunoSEQ multiplex PCR; TCRdb's table is partial and in-frame only. Here the sample spans tens of thousands of clones, around 87% being singletons. This CDR3 has 13 residues. Between the trimmed V and J ends, which lost 0 bases and 10 bases, there was a span of 12 bases. Germline assignment: CDR1 MRHNA and CDR2 SNTAGT. This receptor was obtained from an adult with an advanced solid tumor such as melanoma, head and neck, liver or kidney cancer. Sequencing used CD4+ or CD8+ T cells sorted from blood, obtained in a trial of the OX40 agonist ivuxolimab. The chain recombines TRBV6-4 with TRBJ1-1, with a possible D match to TRBD1 (6 bases). CDR3 coding DNA: TGTGCCAGCAGTGACTCTTACAGGGTTAGAGCTTTCTTT. It encodes CASSDSYRVRAFF.